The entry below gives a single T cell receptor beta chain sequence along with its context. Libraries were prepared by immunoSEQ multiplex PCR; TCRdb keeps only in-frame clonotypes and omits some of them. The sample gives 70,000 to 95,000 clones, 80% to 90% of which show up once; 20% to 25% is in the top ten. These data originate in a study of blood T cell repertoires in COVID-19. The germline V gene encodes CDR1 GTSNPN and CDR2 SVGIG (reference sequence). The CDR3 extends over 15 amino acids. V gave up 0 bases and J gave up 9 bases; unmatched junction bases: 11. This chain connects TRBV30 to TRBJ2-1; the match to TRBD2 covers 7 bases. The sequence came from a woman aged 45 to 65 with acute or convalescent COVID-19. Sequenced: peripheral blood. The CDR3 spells CAWSVRAGVSGEQFF. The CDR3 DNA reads TGTGCCTGGAGTGTACGGGCGGGGGTCTCCGGTGAGCAGTTCTTC.